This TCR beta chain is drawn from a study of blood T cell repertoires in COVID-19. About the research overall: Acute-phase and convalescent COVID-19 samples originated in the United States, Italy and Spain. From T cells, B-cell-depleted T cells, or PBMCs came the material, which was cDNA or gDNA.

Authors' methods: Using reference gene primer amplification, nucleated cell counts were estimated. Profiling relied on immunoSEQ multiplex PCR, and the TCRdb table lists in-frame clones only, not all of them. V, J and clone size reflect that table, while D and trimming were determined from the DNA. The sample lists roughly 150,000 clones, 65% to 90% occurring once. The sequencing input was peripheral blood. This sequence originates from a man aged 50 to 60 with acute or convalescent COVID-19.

The CDR3 DNA reads TGTGCCAGCAGCGCCCCCGGGGCGGGGTACAATGAGCAGTTCTTC. Protein: CASSAPGAGYNEQFF. The genes are TRBV6-5 and TRBJ2-1; weak D call: TRBD2 (6 bases). The CDR3 runs 15 residues. CDR1 is MNHEY and CDR2 is SVGAGI in the germline V gene. Trimming cost V 6 bases and J 4 bases, with 16 bases left between them.